This passage covers 21 T cell receptor beta chains from one sample sequenced in a study of shared clonotypes between healthy human individuals. Measured with immunoSEQ multiplex PCR; TCRdb has only the in-frame clones, and not every one. The table lists about 380,000 clones, about 96% of them singletons. Sequenced material: memory CD8+ T cells sorted from blood. This sample's subset: CD45RO+ cells pooled with CCR7-negative TemRA cells. These receptors were taken from a young man in good health.

V and J are TRBV7-9 and TRBJ2-5; D is ambiguous. The CDR3 is 14 amino acids. Between the trimmed V and J ends, which lost 0 bases and 1 base, there was a span of 6 bases. Germline V gene sequence: CDR1 SEHNR, CDR2 FQNEAQ (reference sequence). CDR3 bases: TGTGCCAGCAGCTTAGCGCTTACCCAAGAGACCCAGTACTTC. It encodes CASSLALTQETQYF.

The chain carries TRBV11-2 and TRBJ2-7; 8 nucleotides match TRBD1. Germline-derived CDR1 and CDR2 are SGHAT and FQNNGV. This CDR3 comprises 17 residues. Losses at the gene ends were 6 bases for V and 0 bases for J; bases not matched to a gene: 13. CDR3 DNA sequence: TGTGCCAGCAGTCAAACCGGGACAGGCCCCCTCTCCTACGAGCAGTACTTC. Protein product: CASSQTGTGPLSYEQYF.

The chain uses TRBV4-2 and TRBJ1-4, with D unresolved. There are 17 residues in the CDR3. The ends were cut back, 1 base at V and 8 bases at J, with 20 bases in the middle. Germline V gives CDR1 LGHNA, CDR2 YNFKEQ. DNA of the CDR3: TGTGCCAGCAGCCAAGCCCTTAAGGTCCCCTCATGGGAAAAACTGTTTTTT. Encoded protein: CASSQALKVPSWEKLFF.

This clone came up once. The CDR3 bases are TGTGCCAGCAGTTCGCCAAGGAGGCGGGAGTGGGTACAGACCCAGTACTTC. Translated, it gives CASSSPRRREWVQTQYF. V gene TRBV28 combines with J gene TRBJ2-5, with 7 bases matching TRBD2. J was trimmed by 6 bases and V by 4 bases; bases with no gene match: 17. The CDR3 is 17 residues long. Germline V gives CDR1 MDHEN, CDR2 SYDVKM.

V gene TRBV5-6 combines with J gene TRBJ2-7; D could derive from TRBD1 or TRBD2 (5 bases each). The germline V gene has CDR1 SGHDT and CDR2 YYEEEE. The CDR3 totals 15 residues. Trimming shortened V by 1 base and J by 6 bases, and 17 bases separated the two germline ends. The CDR3 sequence is CASSLIRDPTTEQYF. Here the CDR3 DNA reads TGTGCCAGCAGCTTGATCCGGGACCCAACCACCGAGCAGTACTTC.

V is TRBV2 and J is TRBJ1-1, with 7 positions matching TRBD1. The CDR3 sequence is 16 residues long. With V trimmed by 10 bases and J by 0 bases, 14 bases remained unmatched. Germline-derived CDR1 and CDR2 are SNHLY and FYNNEI. In nucleotides, the CDR3 is TGTGCCACCTTAAGGACAGGTCACTCCATGAACACTGAAGCTTTCTTT. This translates into CATLRTGHSMNTEAFF.

In regard to this clone: Distinct nucleotide sequences in the sample also encode this CDR3. The chain links TRBV30 to TRBJ1-3, with D possibly TRBD1 on 6 matching bases. CDR1 GTSNPN and CDR2 SVGIG come from the germline V gene (reference sequence). The V gene lost 0 bases and the J gene lost 2 bases, with 8 bases spanning the gap. This CDR3 has 14 amino acids. The DNA for the CDR3 is TGTGCCTGGAGTGTAAGGGGGGCTGGAAACACCATATATTTT. It specifies CAWSVRGAGNTIYF.

The DNA for the CDR3 is TGCGCCAGCAGCTTGGCCAGCCCCCAGGGTGGCTACGAGCAGTACTTC. Its protein product is CASSLASPQGGYEQYF. V usage is TRBV5-1 and J usage is TRBJ2-7, with D perhaps TRBD1 (5 bases). Germline values: CDR1 SGHRS, CDR2 YFSETQ. V lost 0 bases to trimming and J lost 3 bases, with 16 bases between them. The CDR3 extends over 16 amino acids.

This chain links TRBV6-1 with TRBJ1-2; the D is unclear. The CDR3 loop spans 13 amino acids. Germline CDR1 MNHNS, CDR2 SASEGT. V was clipped by 3 bases and J by 0 bases, with 5 bases between them. The CDR3 coding sequence is TGTGCCAGCAGTGACAGTCCTAACTATGGCTACACCTTC. Its translation is CASSDSPNYGYTF.

V and J are TRBV7-9 and TRBJ1-5, with D unresolved. The CDR3 consists of 15 residues. V was cut by 5 bases and J by 3 bases, with 14 bases left in between. Germline V gene lookup returns CDR1 SEHNR and CDR2 FQNEAQ (reference sequence). The CDR3 DNA sequence: TGTGCCAGCAGCGACTCCCGTACGAACAATCAGCCCCAGCATTTT. Translation: CASSDSRTNNQPQHF.

The chain carries TRBV28 and TRBJ2-5; no firm D call. CDR3 size: 11 residues. Germline assignment: CDR1 MDHEN and CDR2 SYDVKM. The germline V and J ends were trimmed by 6 bases and 2 bases, with 4 bases remaining between them. As DNA, the CDR3 is TGTGCCAGCAGCCTTCAAGAGACCCAGTACTTC. Protein: CASSLQETQYF. Variable domain in full (rest from reference TRBV28 and TRBJ2-5): DVKVTQSSRYLVKRTGEKVFLECVQDMDHENMFWYRQDPGLGLRLIYFSYDVKMKEKGDIPEGYSVSREKKERFSLILESASTNQTSMYLCASSLQETQYFGPGTRLLVL.

The gene calls are TRBV5-1 and TRBJ1-2, with a tentative D call TRBD1 (5 bases). Trimming removed 0 bases at V and 7 bases at J, with 13 bases between. The CDR3 consists of 14 residues. Germline lookup yields CDR1 SGHRS and CDR2 YFSETQ. In nucleotides, the CDR3 is TGCGCCAGCAGCTTGGATGAGGGGCGCGGTGGCTACACCTTC. Translating gives CASSLDEGRGGYTF.

The gene calls are TRBV5-5 and TRBJ1-3, with D perhaps matching TRBD1 (5 bases). The germline V gene encodes CDR1 SGHKS and CDR2 YYEKEE (reference sequence). Trimming cost V 0 bases and J 4 bases, with 11 bases left between them. The CDR3 sequence is 15 residues long. The chain's CDR3 is CASSLVRGNGNTIYF. CDR3 DNA: TGTGCCAGCAGCTTGGTTAGGGGAAACGGAAACACCATATATTTT.

This clone was seen once. The CDR3 DNA is TGCAGCGTTGAAGAGCCAGGGGACTATGGCTACACCTTC. Translated, it gives CSVEEPGDYGYTF. This chain uses TRBV29-1 with TRBJ1-2, with a possible D match to TRBD1 (6 bases). CDR3 length: 13 amino acids. Deletions cut 0 bases from V and 3 bases from J, with 8 bases between. Looked up from germline, CDR1 is SQVTM and CDR2 is ANQGSEA.

The V and J genes are TRBV5-1 and TRBJ2-3, with D perhaps assigned TRBD1 or TRBD2 (5 bases each). CDR1 is SGHRS, CDR2 YFSETQ, per germline. The CDR3 is 13 residues long. V lost 1 base, J lost 5 bases, and 8 bases lay in between. The CDR3 DNA follows: TGCGCCAGCAGCTTGATGAGGGGAGATACGCAGTATTTT. Translation gives CASSLMRGDTQYF.

The J gene is TRBJ2-1, the V gene TRBV11-2; 9 positions agree with TRBD2. V lost 1 base, J lost 8 bases, and 3 bases stayed unmatched. Per germline, CDR1 SGHAT and CDR2 FQNNGV. The CDR3 is 14 amino acids. Here the CDR3 reads CASSLGGLADEQFF. The CDR3 DNA reads as TGTGCCAGCAGCTTAGGGGGACTAGCCGATGAGCAGTTCTTC.

This sequence joins TRBV6-1 and TRBJ2-7; 11 bases match TRBD1. Germline CDR1 is MNHNS and CDR2 is SASEGT. The CDR3 has 14 amino acids. With V trimmed by 3 bases and J by 7 bases, 5 bases remained unmatched. This chain's CDR3 is CASSEDRGRAEQYF. In nucleotides, the CDR3 is TGTGCCAGCAGTGAGGACAGGGGGCGCGCGGAGCAGTACTTC.

V and J are TRBV6-6 and TRBJ1-2; D ambiguous. The germline CDR1 and CDR2 sequences are MNHNY and SVGAGI (reference sequence). This CDR3 is built from 15 residues. V was shortened by 0 bases and J by 0 bases, with 8 bases between the two germline ends. The CDR3 DNA reads as TGTGCCAGCAGTTACTCCCCGACGTCTAACTATGGCTACACCTTC. This sequence encodes CASSYSPTSNYGYTF.

V usage is TRBV6-1 and J usage is TRBJ2-7; a weak D match, TRBD1 (6 bases). The CDR3 covers 14 residues. The V gene's germline CDR1 is MNHNS and CDR2 SASEGT. The V gene lost 5 bases and the J gene lost 4 bases, with 15 bases spanning the gap. The CDR3 sequence: CASSLDRTRYEQYF. As DNA, the CDR3 is TGTGCCAGCAGTCTCGACAGGACCAGGTACGAGCAGTACTTC.

CDR3 amino acids: CASSLDLGQGTGELFF. Written as DNA, the CDR3 is TGCGCCAGCAGCTTGGACTTAGGACAGGGGACCGGGGAGCTGTTTTTT. V usage is TRBV5-1 and J usage is TRBJ2-2; TRBD1 agrees at 9 bases. Germline V gene lookup returns CDR1 SGHRS and CDR2 YFSETQ. The CDR3 spans 16 residues. With V trimmed by 0 bases and J by 5 bases, 5 bases remained unmatched.

This rearrangement joins TRBV7-9 to TRBJ2-3; the match to TRBD2 covers 9 bases. The junction had 11 bases not matched to a gene; V was cut back by 3 bases and J by 4 bases. From germline, CDR1 is SEHNR and CDR2 FQNEAQ (reference sequence). The length of the CDR3 is 17 residues. This CDR3 is CASSFRVAGDVPDTQYF. CDR3 nucleotide sequence: TGTGCCAGCAGCTTTAGGGTAGCGGGAGATGTCCCAGATACGCAGTATTTT.